The sequence of this T cell receptor (beta chain) was determined in a study of Tregs in tolerant kidney transplant recipients. Study-wide points: Nucleotide sequences could not be compared across some patients' samples due to primer changes.

Trimming shortened V by 4 bases and J by 1 base, and 10 bases separated the two germline ends. This CDR3 comprises 13 residues. Germline values: CDR1 GTSNPN, CDR2 SVGIG (reference sequence). CD4+CD25+CD127- Tregs, CD4+CD25- non-Tregs, CD4 and CD8 cells were sorted. As for this clone: Antigen: not known. Read data end 3 residues before the CDR3 end; the end is taken from the germline J gene.

Generated by immunoSEQ multiplex PCR, the TCRdb table keeps only in-frame clones and is missing some. The specimen's table records about 30,000 clones. Source: CD8+ T cells from blood, taken before the transplant. The receptor's source is a human donor who received a combined kidney and bone marrow transplant. The chain carries TRBV30 and TRBJ1-1; D uncertain. CDR3 DNA (partial): TGTGCCTGGAATGTACAGACGAACACTGAA. As protein: CAWNVQTNTE. In full, the CDR3 reads CAWNVQTNTEAFF.